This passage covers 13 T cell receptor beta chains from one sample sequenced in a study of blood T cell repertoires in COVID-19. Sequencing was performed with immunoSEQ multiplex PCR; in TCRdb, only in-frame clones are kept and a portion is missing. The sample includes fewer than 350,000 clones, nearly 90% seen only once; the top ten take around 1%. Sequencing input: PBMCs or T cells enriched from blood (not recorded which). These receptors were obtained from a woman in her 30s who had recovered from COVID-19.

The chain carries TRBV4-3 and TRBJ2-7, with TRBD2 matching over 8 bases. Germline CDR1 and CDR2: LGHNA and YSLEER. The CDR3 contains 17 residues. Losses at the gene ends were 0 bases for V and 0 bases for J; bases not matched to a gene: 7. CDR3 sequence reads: CASSQDKLGLGSYEQYF. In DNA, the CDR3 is TGCGCCAGCAGCCAAGATAAATTGGGACTAGGCTCCTACGAGCAGTACTTC.

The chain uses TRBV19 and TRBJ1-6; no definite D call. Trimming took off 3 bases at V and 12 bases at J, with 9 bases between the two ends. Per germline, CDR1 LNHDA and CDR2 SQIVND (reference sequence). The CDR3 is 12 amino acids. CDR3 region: CASSISTGPLHF. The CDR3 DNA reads TGTGCCAGTAGTATTTCCACTGGACCCCTCCACTTT.

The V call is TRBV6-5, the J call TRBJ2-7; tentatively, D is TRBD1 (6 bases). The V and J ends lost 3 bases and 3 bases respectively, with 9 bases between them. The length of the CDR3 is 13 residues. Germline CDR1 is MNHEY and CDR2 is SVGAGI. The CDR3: CASSYRGGYEQYF. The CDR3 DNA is TGTGCCAGCAGTTATAGAGGGGGCTACGAGCAGTACTTC.

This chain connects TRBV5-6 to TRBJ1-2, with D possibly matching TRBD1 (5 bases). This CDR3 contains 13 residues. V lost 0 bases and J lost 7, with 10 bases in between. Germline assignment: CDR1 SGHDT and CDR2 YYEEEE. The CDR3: CASSLGPGSGYTF. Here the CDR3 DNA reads TGTGCCAGCAGCTTGGGGCCAGGGTCTGGCTACACCTTC.

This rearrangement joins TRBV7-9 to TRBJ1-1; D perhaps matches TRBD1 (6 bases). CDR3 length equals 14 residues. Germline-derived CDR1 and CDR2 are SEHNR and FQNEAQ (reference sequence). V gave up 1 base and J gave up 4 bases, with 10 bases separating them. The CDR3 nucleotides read TGTGCCAGCAGCTTAGAATTAGGGGGCACTGAAGCTTTCTTT. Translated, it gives CASSLELGGTEAFF.

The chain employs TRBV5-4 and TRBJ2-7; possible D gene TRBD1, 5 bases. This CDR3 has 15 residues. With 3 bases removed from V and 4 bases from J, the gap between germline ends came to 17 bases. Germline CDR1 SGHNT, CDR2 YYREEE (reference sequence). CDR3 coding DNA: TGTGCCAGCAGCTCGGGCCGACAGTCAGTATACGAGCAGTACTTC. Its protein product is CASSSGRQSVYEQYF.

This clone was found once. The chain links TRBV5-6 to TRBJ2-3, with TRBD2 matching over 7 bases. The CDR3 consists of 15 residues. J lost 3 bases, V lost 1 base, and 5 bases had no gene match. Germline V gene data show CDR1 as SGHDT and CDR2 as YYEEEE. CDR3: CASSLRTSRTDTQYF. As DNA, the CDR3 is TGTGCCAGCAGCTTGCGGACTAGTAGGACAGATACGCAGTATTTT.

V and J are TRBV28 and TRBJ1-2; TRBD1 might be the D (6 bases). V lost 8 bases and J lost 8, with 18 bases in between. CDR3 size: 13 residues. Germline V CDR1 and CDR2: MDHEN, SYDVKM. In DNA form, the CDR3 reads TGTGCCAGCCTCTTGGGAACAGGGCAAGGCTACACCTTC. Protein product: CASLLGTGQGYTF.

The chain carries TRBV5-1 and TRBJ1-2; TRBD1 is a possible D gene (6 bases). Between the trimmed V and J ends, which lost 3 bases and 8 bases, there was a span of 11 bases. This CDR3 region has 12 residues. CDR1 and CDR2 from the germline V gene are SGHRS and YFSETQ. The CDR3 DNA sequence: TGCGCCAGCAGCTGGGACATTCAAGGCTACACCTTC. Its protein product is CASSWDIQGYTF. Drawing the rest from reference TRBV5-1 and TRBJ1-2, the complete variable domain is KAGVTQTPRYLIKTRGQQVTLSCSPISGHRSVSWYQQTPGQGLQFLFEYFSETQRNKGNFPGRFSGRQFSNSRSEMNVSTLELGDSALYLCASSWDIQGYTFGSGTRLTVV.

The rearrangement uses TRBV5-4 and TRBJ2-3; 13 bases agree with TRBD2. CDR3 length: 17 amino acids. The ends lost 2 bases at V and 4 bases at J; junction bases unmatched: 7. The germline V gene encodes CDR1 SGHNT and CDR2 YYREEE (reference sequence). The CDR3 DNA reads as TGTGCCAGCAGCTTACCGGGACTAGCGGGGAGATCAGATACGCAGTATTTT. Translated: CASSLPGLAGRSDTQYF.

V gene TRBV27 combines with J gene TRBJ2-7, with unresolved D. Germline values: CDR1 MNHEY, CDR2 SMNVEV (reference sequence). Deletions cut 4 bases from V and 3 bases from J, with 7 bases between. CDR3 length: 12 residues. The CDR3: CASSSRLYEQYF. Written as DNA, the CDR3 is TGTGCCAGCAGTTCGAGACTCTACGAGCAGTACTTC.

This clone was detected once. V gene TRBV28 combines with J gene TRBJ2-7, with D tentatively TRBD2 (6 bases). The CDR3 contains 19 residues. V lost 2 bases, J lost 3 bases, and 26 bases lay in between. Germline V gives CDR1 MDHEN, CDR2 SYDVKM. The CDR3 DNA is TGTGCCAGCAGTTTAACCCGGACCAGTGGAGGGATTCTCGGCTACGAGCAGTACTTC. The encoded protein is CASSLTRTSGGILGYEQYF.

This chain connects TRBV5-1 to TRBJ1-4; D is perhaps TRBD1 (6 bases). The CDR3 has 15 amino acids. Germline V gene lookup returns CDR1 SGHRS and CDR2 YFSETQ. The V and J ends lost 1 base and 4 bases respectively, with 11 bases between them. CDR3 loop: CASSLIPDSNEKLFF. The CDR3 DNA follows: TGCGCCAGCAGCTTGATACCGGACAGTAATGAAAAACTGTTTTTT. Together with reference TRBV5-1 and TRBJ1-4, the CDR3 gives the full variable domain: KAGVTQTPRYLIKTRGQQVTLSCSPISGHRSVSWYQQTPGQGLQFLFEYFSETQRNKGNFPGRFSGRQFSNSRSEMNVSTLELGDSALYLCASSLIPDSNEKLFFGSGTQLSVL.